This TCR beta chain appears in the sequencing data of a study of neurological immune-mediated disorders. From the 5' RACE reads, TCRdb called clonotypes with MiXCR, one entry per CDR3 protein. The data hold approximately 52,000 distinct CDR3 sequences, with around 3.4% observed a single time. Many counts were recorded for this clonotype. The sequenced material came from PBMCs. The sequence was obtained from a middle-aged man with multiple sclerosis.

The CDR3 sequence: CASSISRPTDTQYF. The CDR3 DNA reads TGCGCCAGCAGCATTAGTCGCCCCACAGATACGCAGTATTTT. J is TRBJ2-3 and V is TRBV5-1; D not certain. Between the trimmed V and J ends, which lost 4 bases and 2 bases, there was a span of 11 bases. The germline gives CDR1 SGHRS, CDR2 YFSETQ. This CDR3 is built from 14 residues.